The sequence of this T cell receptor (beta chain) was determined in a study of blood T cell repertoires in COVID-19 (dated by TCRdb to the early 2020s). In terms of the full investigation: Collaborator samples came from the United States, Italy and Spain and covered acute and convalescent phases of COVID-19. The samples were drawn from the first 160 participants of the ongoing ImmuneRACE study and from 950 to 1,500 subjects provided by 6 global collaborators. The repertoires were made available in a free public database intended to serve as a resource for research on the immune response to SARS-CoV-2. Sample metadata almost always included a de-identified subject ID, COVID-19 status, age in years and sex. Where available, HLA class I and class II types were taken from metadata supplied by the sample provider and were not determined by assay-based typing. The dataset comprised deeply sampled blood TCRbeta repertoires from subjects exposed to, actively infected with, or recovered from COVID-19. The material from the prospective study consisted of cDNA or gDNA derived from T cells, B-cell-depleted T cells, or PBMCs.

TCRbeta CDR3 regions were amplified from genomic DNA using the immunoSEQ Assay, a bias-controlled multiplex PCR. The authors processed their data as follows. The number of nucleated cells in each sample was estimated by amplification of reference gene primers within the assay. To quantify the absolute abundance of each unique TCRbeta CDR3 rearrangement, sequence reads were collapsed and filtered. For each sample, productive Simpson clonality was calculated by taking the square root of Simpson's diversity index across productive rearrangements. TCRdb obtained this table from immuneACCESS and retained in-frame rearrangements with V and J assigned. These tables miss some clones; where compared with another copy, unresolved V genes account for less than half of the shortfall, and the remainder is unexplained. V, J and clone size derive from that table, while D and trimming were established from the DNA sequence. Across this sample there are about 440,000 clones, with about 92% seen only once. The ten biggest clones cover under 0.7% of the sample.

There are a few counts of this clone. Its binding antigen is unknown. Base qualities are missing; no much larger clone stands one base away. Summary of the overall study and its limitations: Clinical and demographic metadata were provided uncurated, with the amount varying by source and participant.

Participants in the prospective study were aged roughly 18 to 100 years, lived in approximately 26 United States geographic areas, and enrolled through a virtual design. In the prospective study, participants were assigned to cohorts based on the clinical history participants reported in a screening survey and a study questionnaire. ImmuneRACE Cohort 3 recovered participants were defined by two consecutive negative NP/OP PCR tests, healthcare professional clearance, or symptom resolution. Each participant in the prospective study had whole blood, serum and a nasopharyngeal or oropharyngeal swab collected by mobile phlebotomists. Over an approximately 2-month period, participants in the prospective study had the option of providing additional blood draws and questionnaires. Before DNA extraction, prospective study blood samples were shipped either frozen or at room temperature. This receptor was identified in a man aged 18 to 29 who had recovered from COVID-19. Sequenced: PBMCs or T cells enriched from blood (not recorded which).

The nucleotide sequence is given as TGTGCCAGCAGTTACCAAGGGGGGAACACTGAAGCTTTCTTT. This codes for CASSYQGGNTEAFF. The chain links TRBV6-5 with TRBJ1-1; the best D guess is TRBD1, with 6 bases matching. Including the terminal cysteine and phenylalanine, the CDR3 comprises 14 residues. The sequence is cut down to CDR3 DNA, 42 bases in frame from base 1. CDR1 and CDR2, looked up from the germline V gene, are MNHEY and SVGAGI. V lost 2 bases and J lost 1 base; the stretch between them is 8 bases long.